This T cell receptor beta chain was identified during a study of cytomegalovirus exposure and HLA in healthy donors. Study in general: Drawn from HLA-typed donors, approximately 86 million unique TCRs were held in an early data release. Overall study findings and caveats: The listing of 150 to 200 TCR beta chains classed them as cytomegalovirus-associated.

As to this clone: Its cognate antigen is unknown.

13 Jbeta primers and 60 Vbeta primers were used for the PCR. Study processing details: There were 70 million to 95 million unique TCR beta chains by a later count, and some 10 million of them were shared. Libraries were prepared by immunoSEQ multiplex PCR; TCRdb keeps only in-frame clonotypes and omits some of them. The V and J calls and clone size are taken from that table; D and trimming were inferred from the DNA. Of about 100,000 clones detected, 85% to 90% appear once; the ten largest clones hold less than 5%. CDR1 is SNHLY and CDR2 is FYNNEI in the germline V gene. The CDR3 is made up of 11 amino acids. J gave up 8 bases and V 10 bases, and 7 bases lay outside the gene matches.

The sample consisted of PBMCs. The chain has TRBV2 and TRBJ1-1, with 7 bases that match TRBD1. This receptor was identified in a man aged 30 to 39 in good health and CMV-seronegative. CDR3 sequence: CANLLGQEAFF. As DNA, the CDR3 is TGTGCCAATCTACTGGGACAGGAAGCTTTCTTT.